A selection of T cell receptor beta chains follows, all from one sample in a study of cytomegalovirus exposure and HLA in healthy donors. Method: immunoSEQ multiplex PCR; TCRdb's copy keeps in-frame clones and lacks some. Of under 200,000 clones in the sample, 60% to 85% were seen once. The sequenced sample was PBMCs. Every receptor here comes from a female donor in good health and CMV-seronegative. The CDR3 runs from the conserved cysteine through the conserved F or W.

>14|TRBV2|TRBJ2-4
CASILDGGKNIQYF
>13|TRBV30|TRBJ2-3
CAWGGWPSETQYF
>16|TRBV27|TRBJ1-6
CASRTTGGAYNSPLHF
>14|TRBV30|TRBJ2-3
CAWRISGVGDTQYF
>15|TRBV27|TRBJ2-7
CASSPFFGQSYEQYF
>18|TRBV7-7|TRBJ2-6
CASSLAPPGASGANVLTF
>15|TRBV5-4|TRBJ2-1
CASSFPGEGLNEQFF
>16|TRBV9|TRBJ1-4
CASSVDGRGQGEKLFF
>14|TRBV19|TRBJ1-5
CASSMARGRQPQHF
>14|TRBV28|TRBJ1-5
CAIDRVLSNQPQHF
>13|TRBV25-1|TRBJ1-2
CASSDLGAVGYTF
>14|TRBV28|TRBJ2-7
CASRVGGPTYEQYF
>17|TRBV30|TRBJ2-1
CAWSDDYSGGSYNEQFF
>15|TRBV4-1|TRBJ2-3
CASSQGTRSTDTQYF
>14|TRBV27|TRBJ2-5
CASSYPGQGETQYF
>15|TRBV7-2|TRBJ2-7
CASSLAGGGDYEQYF
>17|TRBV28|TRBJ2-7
CASSPLGTGDAGYEQYF
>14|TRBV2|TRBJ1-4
CASLFRDINEKLFF
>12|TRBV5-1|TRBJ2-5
CASSWGGETQYF
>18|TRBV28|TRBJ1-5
CASRHREQQIYSNQPQHF
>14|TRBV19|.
CASSIASDSYEQYF
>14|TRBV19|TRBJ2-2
CASTPSGYTGELFF
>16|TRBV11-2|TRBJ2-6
CASSKHTPSGANVLTF
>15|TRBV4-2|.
CASSQPTSGSYEQYF
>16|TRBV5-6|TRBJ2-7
CASSPQTGGLSYEQYF
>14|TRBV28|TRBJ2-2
CASSRTGPPGELFF
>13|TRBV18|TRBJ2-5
CASSLNNQETQYF
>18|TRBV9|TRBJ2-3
CASSVATSSGGATDTQYF
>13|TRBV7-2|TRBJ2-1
CASSPGTYNEQFF
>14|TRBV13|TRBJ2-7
CASSLLSGSYEQYF
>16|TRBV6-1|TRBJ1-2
CASSVLRPAAGYGYTF